Given below is one T cell receptor beta chain in context. Its matching antigen is unknown. The data were taken from a study of T cells in localized non-small cell lung cancer. Clones were read by immunoSEQ multiplex PCR, and TCRdb kept only the in-frame ones, dropping some. In the table there are some 50,000 clones, 85% to 90% of which are singletons. Study findings and constraints: Of the tissues analyzed, uninvolved adjacent lung showed maximal T cell clonality, greater than tumor. Longer overall survival associated with higher blood T cell density; shorter survival with higher adjacent-lung clonality.

Trimming took 0 bases from V and 7 from J; bases not matched to a gene: 5. This CDR3 spans 15 amino acids. Germline CDR1 and CDR2: SGHVS and FNYEAQ. This chain connects TRBV7-6 to TRBJ2-1; 8 bases match TRBD2. The clonotype comes from a female donor with stage II lung adenocarcinoma. The material was PBMCs, obtained before any cancer treatment. As DNA, the CDR3 is TGTGCCAGCAGCTTAGCTAGCGGGGATTTAAATGAGCAGTTCTTC. This sequence encodes CASSLASGDLNEQFF.